The clone carrying this T cell receptor (beta chain) has at least ten counts. Its matching antigen is unknown. The data were taken from a study of T-cell reconstitution after alpha-beta-depleted transplantation in children. Study-wide results and limits: Among T cells one year after transplant, newly produced cells accounted for most counts and diversity.

CDR3 length: 14 residues. V lost 7 bases and J 0 bases, leaving 11 bases between the germline ends. Unique molecular identifiers were incorporated when the TCRbeta library was constructed. MiXCR, run by TCRdb on the PCR reads, gives a single entry per CDR3 protein. This repertoire shows around 700,000 distinct CDR3 sequences, less than 15% found once; its top ten account for 0.75% to 0.85%. The rearrangement uses TRBV12-3 or TRBV12-4 and TRBJ2-3; D call uncertain. The sequence derives from a girl aged 2-10 years with congenital amegakaryocytic thrombocytopenia, due to receive a stem cell transplant. The sequencing here drew on PBMCs, taken before TCRalphabeta/CD19-depleted stem cell transplant. The CDR3 region is CASNHSGSTDTQYF. The CDR3 region has the DNA TGTGCCAGCAACCACTCGGGCAGCACAGATACGCAGTATTTT.